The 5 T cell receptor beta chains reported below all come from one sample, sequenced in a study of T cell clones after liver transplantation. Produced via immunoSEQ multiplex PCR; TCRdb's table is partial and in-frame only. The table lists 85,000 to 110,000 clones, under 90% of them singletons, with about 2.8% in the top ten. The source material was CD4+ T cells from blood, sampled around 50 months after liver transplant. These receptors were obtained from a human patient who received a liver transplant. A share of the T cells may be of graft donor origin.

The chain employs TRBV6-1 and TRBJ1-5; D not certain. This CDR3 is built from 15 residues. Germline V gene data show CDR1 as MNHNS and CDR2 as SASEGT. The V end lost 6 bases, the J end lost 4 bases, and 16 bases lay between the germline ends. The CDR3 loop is CASRLIMTGNQPQHF. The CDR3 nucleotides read TGTGCCAGCAGGCTCATTATGACGGGAAATCAGCCCCAGCATTTT.

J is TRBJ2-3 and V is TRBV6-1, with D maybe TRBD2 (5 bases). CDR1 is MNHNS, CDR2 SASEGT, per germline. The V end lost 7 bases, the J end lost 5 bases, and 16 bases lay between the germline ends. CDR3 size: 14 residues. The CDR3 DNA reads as TGTGCCAGCACATCCGCGGGTACCATAGATACGCAGTATTTT. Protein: CASTSAGTIDTQYF.

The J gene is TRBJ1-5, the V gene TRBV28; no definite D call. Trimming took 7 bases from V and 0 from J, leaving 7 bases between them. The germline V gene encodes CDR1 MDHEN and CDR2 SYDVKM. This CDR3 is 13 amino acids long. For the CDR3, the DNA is TGTGCCAGCATGCCCGATAGCAATCAGCCCCAGCATTTT. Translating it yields CASMPDSNQPQHF.

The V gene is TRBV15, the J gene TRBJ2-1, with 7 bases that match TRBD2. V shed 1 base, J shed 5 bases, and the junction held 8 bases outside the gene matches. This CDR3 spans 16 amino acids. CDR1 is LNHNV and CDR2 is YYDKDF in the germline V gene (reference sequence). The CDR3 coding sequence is TGTGCCACCAGCAGAGCGGGGAGCGGGGCTAACAATGAGCAGTTCTTC. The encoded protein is CATSRAGSGANNEQFF.

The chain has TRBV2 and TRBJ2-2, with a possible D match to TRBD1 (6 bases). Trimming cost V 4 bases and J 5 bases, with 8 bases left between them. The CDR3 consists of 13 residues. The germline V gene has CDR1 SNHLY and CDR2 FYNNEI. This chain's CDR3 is CASSVQGTGELFF. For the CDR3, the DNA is TGTGCCAGCAGTGTACAGGGAACCGGGGAGCTGTTTTTT.